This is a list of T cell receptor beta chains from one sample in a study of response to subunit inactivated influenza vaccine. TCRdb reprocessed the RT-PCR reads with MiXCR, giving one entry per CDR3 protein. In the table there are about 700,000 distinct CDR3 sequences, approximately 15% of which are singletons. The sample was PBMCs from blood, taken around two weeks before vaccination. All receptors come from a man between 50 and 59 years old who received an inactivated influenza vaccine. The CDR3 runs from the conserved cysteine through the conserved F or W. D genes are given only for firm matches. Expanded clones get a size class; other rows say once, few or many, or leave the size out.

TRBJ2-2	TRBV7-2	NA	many	CASSLLRGFANTGELFF	TGTGCCAGCAGCTTATTAAGGGGCTTCGCGAACACCGGGGAGCTGTTTTTT
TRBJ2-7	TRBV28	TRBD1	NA	CASRGAGGQGYYEQYF	TGTGCCAGCAGAGGGGCAGGGGGACAGGGGTATTACGAGCAGTACTTC
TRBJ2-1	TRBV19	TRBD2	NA	CASSIGTSESVGEQFF	TGTGCCAGTAGTATAGGGACTAGCGAATCGGTGGGCGAGCAGTTCTTC
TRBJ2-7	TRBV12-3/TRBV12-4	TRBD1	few	CASRGTGGSYEQYF	TGTGCCAGCAGGGGGACAGGGGGGTCCTACGAGCAGTACTTC
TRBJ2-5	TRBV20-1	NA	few	CSASPGAGPQETQYF	TGCAGTGCTAGCCCGGGGGCGGGACCCCAAGAGACCCAGTACTTC
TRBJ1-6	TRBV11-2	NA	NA	CASSLKSLAGARNSPLHF	TGTGCCAGCAGCTTAAAGTCTTTGGCAGGCGCTCGGAATTCACCCCTCCACTTT
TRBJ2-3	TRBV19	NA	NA	CASSTPQSDFRDTQYF	TGTGCCAGTAGTACCCCCCAATCGGACTTCAGAGATACGCAGTATTTT
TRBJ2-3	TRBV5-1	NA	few	CASSWGYEGTDTQYF	TGCGCCAGCAGCTGGGGGTATGAGGGCACAGATACGCAGTATTTT
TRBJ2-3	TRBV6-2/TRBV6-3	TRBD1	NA	CASREDRVTDTQYF	TGTGCCAGCAGAGAGGACAGGGTCACAGATACGCAGTATTTT
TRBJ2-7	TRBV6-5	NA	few	CASSYSGITGFSLYEQYF	TGTGCCAGCAGTTACTCGGGGATTACAGGGTTTTCCCTCTACGAGCAGTACTTC
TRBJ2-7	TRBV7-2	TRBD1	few	CASSLGRGQYEQYF	TGTGCCAGCAGCCTAGGCAGGGGGCAGTACGAGCAGTACTTC
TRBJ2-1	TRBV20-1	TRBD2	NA	CSAKRTSGGPYNEQFF	TGCAGTGCTAAAAGGACTAGCGGGGGCCCCTACAATGAGCAGTTCTTC